This T cell receptor (beta chain) is from a study of beta chain features in type 1 diabetes. This clone was detected a few times. The antigen remains undetermined. Blood was drawn once from each donor into heparinised tubes. The draws averaged roughly 120 mL. The study reverse transcribed the entire isolated RNA, so it sequenced expressed TCRB transcripts. Measured with immunoSEQ multiplex PCR; TCRdb has only the in-frame clones, and not every one. Here the sample spans a few hundred thousand clones, around 13% being singletons. Points from the study as a whole: Fewer junction insertions and more nucleotide deletions appeared in type 1 diabetes patients. All four CD4+ subsets from Type 1 diabetes patients carried moderately but significantly shorter TCRB CDR3s. PCR might pick shorter templates more often, in the same way for patients and controls. Researchers reported that naive, central memory and Treg TCRB repertoires appeared more similar in patients than in healthy donors.

J gave up 4 bases and V 1 base, and 9 bases lay outside the gene matches. The length of the CDR3 is 15 residues. CDR1 and CDR2 from the germline V gene are GTSNPN and SVGIG (reference sequence). Sequenced sample: naive CD4+ T cells from blood. This chain uses TRBV30 with TRBJ2-5, with TRBD1 identical over 7 bases. The clonotype comes from a woman under 30 with type 1 diabetes. CDR3 amino acids: CAWSALGRGSETQYF. Written as DNA, the CDR3 is TGTGCCTGGAGTGCCCTTGGCAGGGGGTCAGAGACCCAGTACTTC.